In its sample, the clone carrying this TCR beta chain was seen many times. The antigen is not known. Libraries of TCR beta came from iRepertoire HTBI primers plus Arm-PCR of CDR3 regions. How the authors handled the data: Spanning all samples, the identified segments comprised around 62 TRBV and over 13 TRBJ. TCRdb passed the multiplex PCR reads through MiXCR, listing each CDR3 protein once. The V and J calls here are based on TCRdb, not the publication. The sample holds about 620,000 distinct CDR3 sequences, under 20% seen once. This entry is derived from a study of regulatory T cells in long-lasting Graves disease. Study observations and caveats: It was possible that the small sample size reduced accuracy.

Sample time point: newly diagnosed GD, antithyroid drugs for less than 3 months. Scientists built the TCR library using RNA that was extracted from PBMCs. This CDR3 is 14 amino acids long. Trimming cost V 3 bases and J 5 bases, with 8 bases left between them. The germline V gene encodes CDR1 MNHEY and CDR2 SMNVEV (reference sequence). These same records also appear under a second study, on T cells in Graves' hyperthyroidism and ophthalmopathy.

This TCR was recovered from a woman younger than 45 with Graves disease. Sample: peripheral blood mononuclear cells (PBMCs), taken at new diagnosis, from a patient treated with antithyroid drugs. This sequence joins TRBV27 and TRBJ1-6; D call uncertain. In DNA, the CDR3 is TGTGCCAGCAGTTTGCTAGAGGATAATTCACCCCTCCACTTT. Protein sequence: CASSLLEDNSPLHF.